These 24 T cell receptor beta chains originate from one sample sequenced in a study of T cell repertoires in cytomegalovirus infection. TCRdb reprocessed the reads via MiXCR and lists one record per CDR3 protein. The table includes hundreds of thousands of distinct CDR3 sequences, less than 40% detected once. Sequenced material: PBMCs. The receptor source for this set is a human donor in good health (CMV status not recorded). Some clones in this sample may be carry-over from other donors' samples.

The chain is built from TRBV19 and TRBJ1-2; D gene uncertain. V lost 2 bases and J lost 2, with 15 bases in between. Germline V lookup: CDR1 LNHDA, CDR2 SQIVND (reference sequence). The CDR3 is made up of 16 amino acids. CDR3 region: CASSILSGRKNYGYTF. The CDR3 coding sequence is TGTGCCAGTAGTATACTCTCCGGACGGAAGAACTATGGCTACACCTTC.

The chain links TRBV20-1 to TRBJ2-1, with 8 bases that match TRBD1. CDR3 size: 17 residues. Germline V gene lookup returns CDR1 DFQATT and CDR2 SNEGSKA (reference sequence). This chain's CDR3 is CSILSQQGVEIHNEQFF. CDR3 sequence (DNA): TGCAGCATCCTCTCCCAACAGGGGGTCGAGATCCACAATGAGCAGTTCTTC.

This chain joins TRBV28 and TRBJ2-1, with D possibly TRBD1 on 6 matching bases. Trimming removed 4 bases from V and 6 bases from J, with 16 bases in between. Germline CDR1 is MDHEN and CDR2 is SYDVKM. The CDR3 consists of 15 residues. CDR3 in DNA: TGTGCCAGCAGTTCAACAGGGTGGTTGGGCAATGAGCAGTTCTTC. It codes for CASSSTGWLGNEQFF.

This chain links TRBV20-1 with TRBJ1-6; no reliable D call. V was trimmed by 4 bases and J by 6 bases, leaving 10 bases between them. Germline V gene data show CDR1 as DFQATT and CDR2 as SNEGSKA (reference sequence). CDR3 size: 13 residues. The CDR3 loop reads CSAMETINSPLHF. CDR3 nucleotides: TGCAGTGCTATGGAGACGATTAATTCACCCCTCCACTTT.

In this sample, this clonotype turned up a few times. In DNA form, the CDR3 reads TGTGCCAGCAGTTTAGCCCTGACAGGGTCCGGGGCCAACGTCCTGACTTTC. This encodes CASSLALTGSGANVLTF. V gene TRBV12-3 or TRBV12-4 combines with J gene TRBJ2-6; 7 nucleotides agree with TRBD1. This CDR3 contains 17 residues. Unmatched junction bases numbered 6, after V lost 0 bases and J lost 4 bases.

This clonotype was counted only a few times. The chain is built from TRBV5-6 and TRBJ1-1; D not certain. The CDR3 length is 14 residues. V lost 5 bases and J lost 4, with 15 bases in between. Germline CDR1 reads SGHDT; CDR2 reads YYEEEE. The DNA for the CDR3 is TGTGCCAGCAGTTTAGCCGGCGGGAGCACTGAAGCTTTCTTT. It codes for CASSLAGGSTEAFF.

This chain connects TRBV2 to TRBJ2-3; 9 bases line up with TRBD2. The CDR3 consists of 15 residues. The ends lost 6 bases at V and 0 bases at J; junction bases unmatched: 4. CDR1 is SNHLY, CDR2 FYNNEI, per germline. The CDR3: CASRLLAGSTDTQYF. CDR3 coding DNA: TGTGCCAGCAGGCTTCTAGCGGGAAGCACAGATACGCAGTATTTT.

The V and J genes are TRBV28 and TRBJ2-4, with a weak D call TRBD2 (6 bases). The germline V and J ends were trimmed by 4 bases and 0 bases, with 7 bases remaining between them. The germline gives CDR1 MDHEN, CDR2 SYDVKM. CDR3 length equals 14 residues. In nucleotides, the CDR3 is TGTGCCAGCAGTTCGACTAGAGCCAAAAACATTCAGTACTTC. Encoded protein: CASSSTRAKNIQYF.

Only a few counts were recorded for this clonotype. The V gene is TRBV28, the J gene TRBJ2-1; 12 bases match TRBD1. There are 14 residues in the CDR3. Per germline, CDR1 MDHEN and CDR2 SYDVKM. V was clipped by 6 bases and J by 6 bases; unmatched bases: 3. The CDR3 spells CASREGQGANEQFF. The CDR3 DNA reads TGTGCCAGCAGGGAGGGACAGGGGGCCAATGAGCAGTTCTTC. Complete variable domain (other parts from reference TRBV28 and TRBJ2-1): DVKVTQSSRYLVKRTGEKVFLECVQDMDHENMFWYRQDPGLGLRLIYFSYDVKMKEKGDIPEGYSVSREKKERFSLILESASTNQTSMYLCASREGQGANEQFFGPGTRLTVL.

This chain uses TRBV10-3 with TRBJ1-2, with 7 bases aligning to TRBD1. From germline, CDR1 is ENHRY and CDR2 SYGVKD. Trimming took 5 bases from V and 5 from J; bases not matched to a gene: 5. The CDR3 spans 13 residues. CDR3 residues: CAISTDRVYGYTF. In DNA, the CDR3 is TGTGCCATCAGTACTGACAGGGTTTATGGCTACACCTTC.

For this clonotype: A much larger clone is a single base away; this may be a read error. The CDR3 ends on some other residue instead of the conserved phenylalanine or tryptophan, so this is likely a read error. V is TRBV12-3 or TRBV12-4 and J is TRBJ2-5; weak D call: TRBD2 (5 bases). The CDR3 has 14 residues. Trimming shortened V by 2 bases and J by 1 base, and 8 bases separated the two germline ends. The CDR3 nucleotides read TGTGCCAGCAGTTTATGGGCGGGCCAAGAGACCCAGTACTTA. Its protein is CASSLWAGQETQYL.

This clonotype has at least ten counts. The rearrangement joins TRBV7-6 to TRBJ2-7; D ambiguous. Germline assignment: CDR1 SGHVS and CDR2 FNYEAQ. V was trimmed by 6 bases and J by 4 bases, leaving 13 bases between them. The CDR3 is 13 residues long. The DNA for the CDR3 is TGTGCCAGCAGTTTCGGGTCCGAATACGAGCAGTACTTC. Protein: CASSFGSEYEQYF.

This clonotype was observed a handful of times. The gene calls are TRBV7-9 and TRBJ2-6; D is uncertain. Germline lookup yields CDR1 SEHNR and CDR2 FQNEAQ (reference sequence). The CDR3 totals 16 residues. Trimming cost V 5 bases and J 0 bases, with 11 bases left between them. Here the CDR3 reads CASSGPYSSGANVLTF. The CDR3 DNA reads as TGTGCCAGCAGCGGACCTTATTCCTCTGGGGCCAACGTCCTGACTTTC. Filled out from reference TRBV7-9 and TRBJ2-6, the complete variable domain reads DTGVSQNPRHKITKRGQNVTFRCDPISEHNRLYWYRQTLGQGPEFLTYFQNEAQLEKSRLLSDRFSAERPKGSFSTLEIQRTEQGDSAMYLCASSGPYSSGANVLTFGAGSRLTVL.

Many counts were recorded for this clonotype. This chain uses TRBV7-6 with TRBJ2-5; 7 bases map to TRBD1. CDR1 and CDR2 (germline): SGHVS, FNYEAQ. CDR3 length equals 14 residues. Trimming at V came to 5 bases and at J to 0 bases, leaving 3 bases not matched to a gene. The CDR3 here is CASSLTGYQETQYF. The CDR3 DNA is TGTGCCAGCAGCCTGACAGGGTACCAAGAGACCCAGTACTTC.

The sample holds a few counts of this clonotype. The chain carries TRBV28 and TRBJ2-5; tentatively, D is TRBD1 or TRBD2 (6 bases each). V dropped 3 bases and J dropped 2 bases, with 22 bases sitting between them. Germline V gene data show CDR1 as MDHEN and CDR2 as SYDVKM. This CDR3 has 18 amino acids. CDR3 nucleotide sequence: TGTGCCAGCAGTTTCGGGGGCCGCTGGACCGACGAGCAAGAGACCCAGTACTTC. Encoded protein: CASSFGGRWTDEQETQYF.

The chain has TRBV5-1 and TRBJ2-7, with 7 bases identical to TRBD1. The CDR3 extends over 15 amino acids. Losses at the gene ends were 0 bases for V and 2 bases for J; bases not matched to a gene: 5. Germline lookup yields CDR1 SGHRS and CDR2 YFSETQ. CDR3 coding DNA: TGCGCCAGCAGCTTGGGTCAGGGGGTAGCCTACGAGCAGTACTTC. Protein product: CASSLGQGVAYEQYF.

This clonotype was picked up a small number of times. The chain recombines TRBV14 with TRBJ2-2; no firm D call. The CDR3 consists of 12 residues. Germline lookup yields CDR1 SGHDN and CDR2 FVKESK. Trimming removed 3 bases at V and 6 bases at J, with 5 bases between. The CDR3 reads CASSHSAGELFF. CDR3 DNA sequence: TGTGCCAGCAGCCACTCGGCCGGGGAGCTGTTTTTT.

The V gene is TRBV20-1, the J gene TRBJ2-7, with 7 bases fitting TRBD2. The CDR3 runs 14 residues. CDR1 is DFQATT and CDR2 is SNEGSKA in the germline V gene (reference sequence). Germline trimming cut 6 bases from V and 4 bases from J; bases unmatched to any gene: 12. CDR3 residues: CSAQSGAASYEQYF. CDR3 bases: TGCAGTGCCCAGAGCGGGGCTGCCTCATACGAGCAGTACTTC.

This clonotype has just a few counts. V gene TRBV12-3 or TRBV12-4 combines with J gene TRBJ1-5; D not resolved. CDR3 length: 12 residues. V dropped 7 bases and J dropped 5 bases, with 9 bases sitting between them. This chain's CDR3 is CASKDGDQPQHF. Here the CDR3 DNA reads TGTGCCAGCAAGGACGGCGATCAGCCCCAGCATTTT.

This rearrangement joins TRBV7-6 to TRBJ1-1; unclear D gene. The germline gives CDR1 SGHVS, CDR2 FNYEAQ. The V and J ends lost 0 bases and 4 bases respectively, with 12 bases between them. The CDR3 is made up of 15 amino acids. Written as DNA, the CDR3 is TGTGCCAGCAGCTTAGCGCTTAGGGAGGGCACTGAAGCTTTCTTT. Its protein product is CASSLALREGTEAFF. Combining the CDR3 with reference TRBV7-6 and TRBJ1-1 gives the whole variable domain GAGVSQSPRYKVTKRGQDVALRCDPISGHVSLYWYRQALGQGPEFLTYFNYEAQQDKSGLPNDRFSAERPEGSISTLTIQRTEQRDSAMYRCASSLALREGTEAFFGQGTRLTVV.

The J gene is TRBJ2-1, the V gene TRBV2; no definite D call. Trimming shortened V by 3 bases and J by 6 bases, and 9 bases separated the two germline ends. The length of the CDR3 is 13 residues. Germline CDR1 reads SNHLY; CDR2 reads FYNNEI. In DNA form, the CDR3 reads TGTGCCAGCAGTGACTGGTTTGGCAATGAGCAGTTCTTC. Translation: CASSDWFGNEQFF.

A word on this clonotype: A much bigger clone sits one base away, suggesting this may be a read error. The V and J genes are TRBV7-2 and TRBJ1-2; 7 nucleotides match TRBD1. This CDR3 has 12 residues. The germline CDR1 and CDR2 sequences are SGHTA and FQGNSA. The CDR3 loop reads CAVKGASYGYNF. The CDR3 bases are TGTGCCGTCAAGGGGGCGAGCTATGGCTACAACTTC.

This clonotype has a handful of counts. The CDR3 DNA sequence: TGTGCCAGCAGCTTGGTTGGCTGGGGGGGGGCAGCAGCCTACGAGCAGTACTTC. This gives the protein CASSLVGWGGAAAYEQYF. V is TRBV5-5 and J is TRBJ2-7; TRBD2 might be the D (7 bases). V was clipped by 0 bases and J by 2 bases, with 21 bases between them. The CDR3 loop spans 18 amino acids. Germline-derived CDR1 and CDR2 are SGHKS and YYEKEE (reference sequence).

The chain recombines TRBV12-5 with TRBJ1-2; D gene ambiguous. This CDR3 is built from 15 residues. Trimming shortened V by 0 bases and J by 4 bases, and 12 bases separated the two germline ends. The germline gives CDR1 LGHNT, CDR2 FRNRAP. CDR3 in DNA: TGTGCTAGTGGTTTGGTAATAAGGGCCCCCTATGGCTACACCTTC. Amino acid sequence: CASGLVIRAPYGYTF.